Given below is one T cell receptor (beta chain) in context. This clonotype turned up a few times. Its specific antigen is unknown. Within one base of it there is no much larger clone, and no base qualities were kept. Preparation of the library involved RT-PCR. Sequencer: Illumina HiSeq 2500. Using fastp at Q25 and MiXCR, TCRdb reprocessed the public reads and kept productive beta chains. Each entry merges the rows of one CDR3 protein and shows their most common DNA and genes. The sample yields 650,000 to 800,000 distinct CDR3 sequences; about 18% were counted once. The ten most abundant clones make up roughly 10% of the sample. The CDR3 numbers 13 residues from cysteine through phenylalanine. Solely the CDR3 DNA is kept, with 39 bases framed from the first base. Trimming at the junction amounts to 0 bases on V and 11 bases on J, and the germline ends lie 14 bases apart. CDR1 and CDR2 (DFQATT, SNEGSKA) derive from the germline V gene (reference sequence).

This entry is derived from a study of response to subunit inactivated influenza vaccine (dated by TCRdb to the late 2010s). Context from the whole study: To follow how T cells responded to a trivalent subunit inactivated influenza vaccine, the researchers relied on deep quantitative profiling of the T cell receptor repertoire. What the authors observed across the whole study: The authors proposed that each seasonal influenza vaccination may bring in only a limited number of new T cells.

The chain uses TRBV20-1 and TRBJ1-3; the D segment could be TRBD1, given 5 matching bases. The sample here was PBMCs from blood, taken around 5 days after vaccination. The source is a middle-aged man who received an inactivated influenza vaccine. Donor details come from another sample of the same person, matched by shared clones. In nucleotides, the sequence is TGCAGTGCTAGAGATCCGCGGGGGATACCCATATATTTT. Its product reads: CSARDPRGIPIYF.